This section outlines one T cell receptor beta chain sequence together with its context. Its matching antigen is unknown. Some clones are missing from TCRdb's copy, which holds only in-frame ones; the method was immunoSEQ multiplex PCR. The data show 35,000 to 40,000 clones, 85% to 90% seen once. This record comes from a study of OX40 agonist ivuxolimab in advanced cancers. Regarding the study as a whole: CD4+ and CD8+ T cells in blood underwent clonal expansion by week 6 at 0.1 to 3.0 mg/kg.

V lost 7 bases and J lost 2, with 10 bases in between. Germline CDR1 ENHRY, CDR2 SYGVKD. The CDR3 consists of 13 residues. This specimen was CD4+ or CD8+ T cells sorted from blood, taken in a trial of the OX40 agonist ivuxolimab. This rearrangement joins TRBV10-3 to TRBJ2-3; D remains unclear. The receptor's source is an adult with an advanced solid tumor such as melanoma, head and neck, liver or kidney cancer. CDR3 in amino acids: CAIKISNTDTQYF. The CDR3 DNA sequence: TGTGCCATCAAAATTTCTAACACAGATACGCAGTATTTT.